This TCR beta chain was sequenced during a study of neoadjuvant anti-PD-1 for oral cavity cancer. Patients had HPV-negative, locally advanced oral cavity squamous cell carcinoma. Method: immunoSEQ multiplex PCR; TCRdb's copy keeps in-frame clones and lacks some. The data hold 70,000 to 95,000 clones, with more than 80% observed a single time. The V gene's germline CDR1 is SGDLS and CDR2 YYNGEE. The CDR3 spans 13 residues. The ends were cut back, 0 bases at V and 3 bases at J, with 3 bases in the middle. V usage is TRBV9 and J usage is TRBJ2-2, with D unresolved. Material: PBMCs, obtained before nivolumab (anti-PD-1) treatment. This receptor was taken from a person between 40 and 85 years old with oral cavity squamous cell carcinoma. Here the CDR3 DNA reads TGTGCCAGCAGCGTAGAATACACCGGGGAGCTGTTTTTT. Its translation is CASSVEYTGELFF.